The following is a T cell receptor beta chain sequence with its context. Its antigen is still unknown. This entry is derived from a study of T cells in tuberculosis. Overall study context: T cells were selected with CD1B tetramers loaded with glucose monomycolate. Samples predate treatment or fall within its first 7 days. IGRA-negative adolescents, IGRA-positive adolescents with latent tuberculosis and adults with active tuberculosis formed this South African cohort. Findings of the study overall: Classification accuracy was 87% (AUROC approximately 0.9) with the GMM-specific repertoire.

Germline V gene sequence: CDR1 SQVTM, CDR2 ANQGSEA. The V and J ends lost 7 bases and 4 bases, in that order; junction bases with no gene match: 6. The CDR3 contains 13 residues. The assay was immunoSEQ multiplex PCR, and TCRdb's table has in-frame clones only and misses some. The table shows about 33,000 clones, with nearly 90% occurring only once. The time point is: new active TB diagnosis, blood taken before or within 7 days of starting treatment. V is TRBV29-1 and J is TRBJ2-1; 8 bases line up with TRBD1. The clonotype originates from an adult with tuberculosis. The sample here was PBMCs, taken at tuberculosis diagnosis. CDR3 in DNA: TGCAGCGGTGGACAGGGCCTTTACAATGAGCAGTTCTTC. As protein: CSGGQGLYNEQFF.